Reported below is one TCR beta chain. Original analysis: Cell counts per sample came from amplifying reference gene primers. The repertoire was sequenced with immunoSEQ multiplex PCR; TCRdb's copy has only in-frame clones and lacks some. D and trimming come from the DNA, and the V and J calls and clone size come from that table. The data show under 90,000 clones, with roughly four fifths seen just once and around two fifths held by the top ten. Deletions cut 3 bases from V and 0 bases from J, with 14 bases between. The CDR3 spans 17 residues. Germline-derived CDR1 and CDR2 are KGHSH and LQKENI. This sample is part of a study of blood T cell repertoires in COVID-19. Study background: The United States, Italy and Spain provided the acute and convalescent COVID-19 samples. Nucleic acid was either cDNA or gDNA, and it came from T cells, B-cell-depleted T cells, or PBMCs.

The chain has TRBV18 and TRBJ2-2, with D possibly matching TRBD2 (5 bases). The sequence was obtained from an elderly man with acute or convalescent COVID-19. Sequenced material: peripheral blood. The DNA for the CDR3 is TGTGCCAGCTCACCCTTACGGGCGGACTCGAACACCGGGGAGCTGTTTTTT. Its translation: CASSPLRADSNTGELFF.